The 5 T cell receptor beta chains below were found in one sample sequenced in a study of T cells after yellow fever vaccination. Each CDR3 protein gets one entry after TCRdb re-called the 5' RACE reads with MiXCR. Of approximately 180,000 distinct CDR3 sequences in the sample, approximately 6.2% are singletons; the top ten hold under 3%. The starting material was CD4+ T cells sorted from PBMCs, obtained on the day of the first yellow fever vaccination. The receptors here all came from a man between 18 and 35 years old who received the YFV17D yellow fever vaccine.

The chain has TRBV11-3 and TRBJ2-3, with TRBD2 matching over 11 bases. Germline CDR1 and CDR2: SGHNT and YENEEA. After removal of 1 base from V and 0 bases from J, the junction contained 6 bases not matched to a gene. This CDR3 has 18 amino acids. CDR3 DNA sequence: TGTGCCAGCAGCTTAGTAGGGCTAGCGGGGGGTAGCACAGATACGCAGTATTTT. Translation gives CASSLVGLAGGSTDTQYF.

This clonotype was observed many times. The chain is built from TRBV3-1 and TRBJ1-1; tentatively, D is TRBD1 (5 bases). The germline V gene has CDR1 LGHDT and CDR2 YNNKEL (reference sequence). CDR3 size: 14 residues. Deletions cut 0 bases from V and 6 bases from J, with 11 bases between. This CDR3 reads CASSQEWQGAEAFF. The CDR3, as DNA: TGTGCCAGCAGCCAAGAGTGGCAGGGAGCTGAAGCTTTCTTT.

The CDR3 DNA follows: TGCGCCAGCAGCTTGACAGGGTGGGAGCCCCAGCATTTT. It codes for CASSLTGWEPQHF. This chain joins TRBV5-1 and TRBJ1-5, with a tentative D call TRBD1 (6 bases). The V and J ends lost 1 base and 8 bases respectively, with 10 bases between them. Per germline, CDR1 SGHRS and CDR2 YFSETQ. The CDR3 is 13 amino acids.

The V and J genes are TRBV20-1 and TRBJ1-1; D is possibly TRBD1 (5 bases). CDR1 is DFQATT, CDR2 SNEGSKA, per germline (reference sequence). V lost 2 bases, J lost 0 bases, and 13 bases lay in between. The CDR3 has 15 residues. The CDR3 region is CSARWERGMNTEAFF. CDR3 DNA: TGCAGTGCTAGATGGGAGAGGGGCATGAACACTGAAGCTTTCTTT.

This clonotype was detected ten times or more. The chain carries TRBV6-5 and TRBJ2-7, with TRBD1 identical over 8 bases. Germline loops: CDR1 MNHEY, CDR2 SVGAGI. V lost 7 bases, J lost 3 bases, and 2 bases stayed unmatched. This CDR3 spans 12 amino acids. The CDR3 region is CASTGQGYEQYF. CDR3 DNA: TGTGCCAGCACCGGACAGGGCTACGAGCAGTACTTC.